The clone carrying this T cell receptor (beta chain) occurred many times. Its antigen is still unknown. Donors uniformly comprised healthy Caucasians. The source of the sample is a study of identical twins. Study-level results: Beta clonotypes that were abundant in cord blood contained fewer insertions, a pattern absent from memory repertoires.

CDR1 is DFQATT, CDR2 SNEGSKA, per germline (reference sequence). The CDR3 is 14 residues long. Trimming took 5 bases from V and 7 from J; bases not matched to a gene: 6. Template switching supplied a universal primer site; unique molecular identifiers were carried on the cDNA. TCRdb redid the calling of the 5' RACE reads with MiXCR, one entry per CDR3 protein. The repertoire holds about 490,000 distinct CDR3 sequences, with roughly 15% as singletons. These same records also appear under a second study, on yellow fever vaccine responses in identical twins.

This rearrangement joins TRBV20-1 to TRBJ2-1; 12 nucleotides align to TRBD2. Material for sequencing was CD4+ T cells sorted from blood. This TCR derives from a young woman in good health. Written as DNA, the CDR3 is TGCAGTGCTCCCGGACTAGCGGGATTTAATGAGCAGTTCTTC. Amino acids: CSAPGLAGFNEQFF.